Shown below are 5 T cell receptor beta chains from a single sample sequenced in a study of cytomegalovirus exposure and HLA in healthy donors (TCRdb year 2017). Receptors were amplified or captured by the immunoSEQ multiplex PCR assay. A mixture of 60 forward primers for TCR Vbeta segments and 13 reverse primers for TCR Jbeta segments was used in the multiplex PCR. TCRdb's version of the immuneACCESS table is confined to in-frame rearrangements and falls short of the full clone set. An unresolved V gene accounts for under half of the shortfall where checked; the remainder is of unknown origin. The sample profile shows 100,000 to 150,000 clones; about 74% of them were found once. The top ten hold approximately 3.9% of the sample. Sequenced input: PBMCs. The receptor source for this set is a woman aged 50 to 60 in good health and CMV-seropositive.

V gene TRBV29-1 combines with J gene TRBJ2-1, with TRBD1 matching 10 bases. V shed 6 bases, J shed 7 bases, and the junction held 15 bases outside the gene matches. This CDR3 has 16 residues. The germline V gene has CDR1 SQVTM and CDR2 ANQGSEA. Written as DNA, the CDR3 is TGCAGCGTCTCAGGGGGTGGGACAGGGGTTTGGAATGAGCAGTTCTTC. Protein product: CSVSGGGTGVWNEQFF.

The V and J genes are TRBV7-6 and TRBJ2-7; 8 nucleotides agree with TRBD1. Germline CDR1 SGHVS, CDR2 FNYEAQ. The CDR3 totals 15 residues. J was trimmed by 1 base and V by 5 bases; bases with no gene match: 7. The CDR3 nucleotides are TGTGCCAGCAGCGCTGGACAGGGCCCTTCCTACGAGCAGTACTTC. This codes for CASSAGQGPSYEQYF.

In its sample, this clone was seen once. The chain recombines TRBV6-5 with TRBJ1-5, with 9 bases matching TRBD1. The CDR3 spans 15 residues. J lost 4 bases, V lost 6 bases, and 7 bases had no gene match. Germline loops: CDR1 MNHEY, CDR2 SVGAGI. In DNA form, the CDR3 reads TGTGCCAGCAGCCGAAGACAGGGGGGAAATCAGCCCCAGCATTTT. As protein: CASSRRQGGNQPQHF.

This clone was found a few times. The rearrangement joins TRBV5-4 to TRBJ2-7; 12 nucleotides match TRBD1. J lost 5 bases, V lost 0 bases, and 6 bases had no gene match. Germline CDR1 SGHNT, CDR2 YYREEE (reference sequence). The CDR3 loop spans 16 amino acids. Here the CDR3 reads CASSLGRGTGGNEQYF. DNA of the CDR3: TGTGCCAGCAGCTTGGGCCGAGGGACAGGGGGCAACGAGCAGTACTTC.

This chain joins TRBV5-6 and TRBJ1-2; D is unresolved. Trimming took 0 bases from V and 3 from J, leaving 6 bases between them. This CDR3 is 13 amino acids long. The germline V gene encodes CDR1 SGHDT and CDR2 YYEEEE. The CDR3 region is CASSLDSDYGYTF. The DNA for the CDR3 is TGTGCCAGCAGCTTGGACAGTGACTATGGCTACACCTTC.